A selection of T cell receptor beta chains follows, all from one sample in a study of T-cell memory formation after mild COVID-19. TCRdb analysed the 5' RACE reads with MiXCR anew, one entry per CDR3 protein. Here the sample spans 110,000 or so distinct CDR3 sequences, 22% being singletons. Source material: PBMCs or a T cell subset sorted from them (not recorded which). These TCRs come from a man between 18 and 29 years old who had mild COVID-19 (a few samples of this study predate the infection). Cell type and time point are not known. CDR3s include the opening cysteine and the closing phenylalanine or tryptophan. A D gene is named only where the DNA matches it firmly. Only some rows state a clone size, as once, few, many or a class for expanded clones.

clone_size j_call v_call d_call cdr3_length cdr3_nt cdr3_aa
NA TRBJ1-5 TRBV7-9 NA 16 TGTGCCAGCAGCTTCTCCAGTGCCGGTAGCAATCAGCCCCAGCATTTT CASSFSSAGSNQPQHF
NA TRBJ1-6 TRBV20-1 NA 13 TGCAGTGCTAGAGATTTTTACGGGTCACCCCTCCACTTT CSARDFYGSPLHF
NA TRBJ2-1 TRBV4-3 TRBD2 15 TGCGCCAGCAGCCAACTAGCGGGGGTAGGCAATGAGCAGTTCTTC CASSQLAGVGNEQFF
NA TRBJ2-1 TRBV6-5 NA 13 TGTGCCAGCAGTTATGGGGCGGCCAATGAGCAGTTCTTC CASSYGAANEQFF
many TRBJ2-7 TRBV5-1 NA 14 TGCGCCAGCAGCTCAGAAGGGAGCTCCTACGAGCAGTACTTC CASSSEGSSYEQYF
NA TRBJ2-3 TRBV7-6 NA 14 TGTGCCAGCAGCTTAGGAGTTAGCGGAGATACGCAGTATTTT CASSLGVSGDTQYF
NA TRBJ2-1 TRBV6-6 NA 15 TGTGCCAGCAGTTACTCGCTGAGGGGCTACAATGAGCAGTTCTTC CASSYSLRGYNEQFF
few TRBJ2-3 TRBV7-9 NA 15 TGTGCCAGCAGTCCGAGGGACTCCCCGACAGATACGCAGTATTTT CASSPRDSPTDTQYF
few TRBJ2-3 TRBV4-2 NA 15 TGTGCCAGCAGCCTCTCCCCCCTCAGCACAGATACGCAGTATTTT CASSLSPLSTDTQYF
NA TRBJ2-3 TRBV7-9 NA 14 TGTGCCAGCGAGGGGGCGGGGGCGACAGATACGCAGTATTTT CASEGAGATDTQYF
NA TRBJ2-1 TRBV5-4 TRBD2 16 TGTGCCAGCAGCTTTTTAGGACTAGCGGTCTACAATGAGCAGTTCTTC CASSFLGLAVYNEQFF
NA TRBJ2-7 TRBV3-1 NA 12 TGTGCCAGCAGCCGTACTTCCTACGAGCAGTACTTC CASSRTSYEQYF
few TRBJ2-2 TRBV15 TRBD1 16 TGTGCCACCAGCAGAGATTACAGGGGGAACACCGGGGAGCTGTTTTTT CATSRDYRGNTGELFF
NA TRBJ2-7 TRBV5-1 NA 18 TGCGCCAGCAGCTTGTCTTTCGGAGGACAGTGGCCATATTACGAGCAGTACTTC CASSLSFGGQWPYYEQYF
once TRBJ1-2 TRBV5-4 TRBD1 16 TGTGCCAGCAGCATCCGGACAGGAGATCCTAACTATGGCTACACCTTC CASSIRTGDPNYGYTF
NA TRBJ1-2 TRBV28 NA 15 TGTGCCAGCAGCTCTACGGACAGAAAAAACTATGGCTACACCTTC CASSSTDRKNYGYTF
few TRBJ2-5 TRBV7-9 NA 10 TGTGCCAGCAGCAAAGAGACCCAGTACTTC CASSKETQYF
NA TRBJ2-7 TRBV5-1 NA 13 TGCGCCAGCAGCTTGAACCAGGGGAGCGAGCAGTACTTC CASSLNQGSEQYF
NA TRBJ1-4 TRBV7-9 NA 12 TGTGCCAGCAGCTTAGACCTTGAAAAACTGTTTTTT CASSLDLEKLFF
NA TRBJ1-1 TRBV7-8 NA 14 TGTGCCAGCAGCTTATGGGAGACATGGACTGAAGCTTTCTTT CASSLWETWTEAFF
NA TRBJ2-7 TRBV6-2/TRBV6-3 NA 12 TGTGCCAGCAGTCAGGGGTTTACCGAGCAGTACTTC CASSQGFTEQYF
few TRBJ2-5 TRBV5-1 NA 13 TGCGCCAGCAGAAGGGCCGGCCAAGAGACCCAGTACTTC CASRRAGQETQYF
few TRBJ2-2 TRBV29-1 TRBD2 13 TGCAGCGTAGTAGCGGGGAACACCGGGGAGCTGTTTTTT CSVVAGNTGELFF
few TRBJ2-5 TRBV3-1 NA 15 TGTGCCAGCAGCCAATCTCTTAGCTCCTTAGAGACCCAGTACTTC CASSQSLSSLETQYF
few TRBJ2-1 TRBV7-9 TRBD2 16 TGTGCCAGCAGCCCCTACATAGCGGGGGCCTACAATGAGCAGTTCTTC CASSPYIAGAYNEQFF
NA TRBJ1-1 TRBV19 NA 13 TGTGCCAGTAGGACCGGGGCGAACACTGAAGCTTTCTTT CASRTGANTEAFF
NA TRBJ1-5 TRBV9 NA 17 TGTGCCAGCAGCGTAGGAGGGGGGGATTGGGGCAATCAGCCCCAGCATTTT CASSVGGGDWGNQPQHF
NA TRBJ2-1 TRBV4-3 NA 15 TGCGCCAGCAGCCAAGTGGCCAGGGAGTCTGATGAGCAGTTCTTC CASSQVARESDEQFF
few TRBJ2-7 TRBV9 NA 15 TGTGCCAGCAGCCGGGGACTCCAGAGCTCCTACGAGCAGTACTTC CASSRGLQSSYEQYF
NA TRBJ2-3 TRBV7-2 TRBD2 18 TGTGCCAGCAGCTCTACTAGCGGGGGGGATTTATACACAGATACGCAGTATTTT CASSSTSGGDLYTDTQYF
NA TRBJ2-3 TRBV7-3 NA 16 TGTGCCAGCAGCTTAATGTCCAGGGACAGCACAGATACGCAGTATTTT CASSLMSRDSTDTQYF
NA TRBJ1-1 TRBV20-1 TRBD1 11 TGCAGTGCTCCGGACAGGGCTGAAGCTTTCTTT CSAPDRAEAFF
few TRBJ2-3 TRBV15 NA 14 TGTGCCACCGAGGGATCCTTGAGCACAGATACGCAGTATTTT CATEGSLSTDTQYF
few TRBJ1-5 TRBV27 NA 12 TGTGCCAGCGCGAGGGGGGGTCAGCCCCAGCATTTT CASARGGQPQHF
NA TRBJ2-7 TRBV15 NA 14 TGTGCCACCAGCAGGAACCAGCTATCCTACGAGCAGTACTTC CATSRNQLSYEQYF
NA TRBJ2-3 TRBV6-6 NA 14 TGTGCCAGCAGTTCGGCAGGGGGCACAGATACGCAGTATTTT CASSSAGGTDTQYF
NA TRBJ1-6 TRBV27 NA 15 TGTGCCAGCAGTTTCAATCAGGGGCACAATTCACCCCTCCACTTT CASSFNQGHNSPLHF
NA TRBJ2-7 TRBV3-2 NA 12 TGTGCCAGCAGTCCCTGGACGGGCGAGCAGTACTTC CASSPWTGEQYF
NA TRBJ2-2 TRBV7-3 NA 12 TGTGCCAGCAGCTTAGTTCCTGGAGAGCTGTTTTTT CASSLVPGELFF
NA TRBJ2-5 TRBV15 NA 13 TGTGCCACCAGCAGAGCAAGGGGAGAGACCCAGTACTTC CATSRARGETQYF
NA TRBJ1-4 TRBV2 TRBD1 14 TGTGCCAGCAGTGAAGGGACAGGGAATGAAAAACTGTTTTTT CASSEGTGNEKLFF
few TRBJ2-7 TRBV6-5 NA 13 TGTGCCAGCAGTTCATACAGGGCCTACGAGCAGTACTTC CASSSYRAYEQYF
NA TRBJ1-1 TRBV7-9 TRBD1 13 TGTGCCAGTGCAGGGGGAGGAAACACTGAAGCTTTCTTT CASAGGGNTEAFF
few TRBJ2-1 TRBV11-2 NA 15 TGTGCCAGCAGCTTTGGGGGGAACTCCTACAATGAGCAGTTCTTC CASSFGGNSYNEQFF
NA TRBJ2-3 TRBV2 NA 12 TGTGCCAGCAGGGGCTACTTAGATACGCAGTATTTT CASRGYLDTQYF
few TRBJ2-2 TRBV4-3 NA 16 TGCGCCAGCAGCCTGGGACGGAAGATAAACACCGGGGAGCTGTTTTTT CASSLGRKINTGELFF
many TRBJ2-1 TRBV6-6 TRBD1 20 TGTGCCAGCAGCCCCTTTATATATAGGATTTCGGGCAGGGGGTCTAATGAGCAGTTCTTC CASSPFIYRISGRGSNEQFF
few TRBJ2-2 TRBV4-1 NA 14 TGCGCCAGCAGCCAAGGTCCAAACACCGGGGAGCTGTTTTTT CASSQGPNTGELFF